This T cell receptor (beta chain) was identified in a study of CD8+CD57+ T cells in acquired aplastic anemia. About the study: Sorted CD4+ plus CD8+ cells gave DNA averaging about 3.2 ug.

Individuals selected for sequencing had exhibited CD8+CD57+ cell expansion on flow cytometry. It was genomic DNA that served as the template for profiling TCR beta VDJ and CDR3. MiXCR, applied by TCRdb to the reads, yields one record per CDR3 protein. The table has under 350,000 distinct CDR3 sequences, roughly 61% seen once. This clonotype was obtained from a human donor with aplastic anemia. The sequencing sample was made of sorted CD4+, CD8+, or CD8+CD57+ T cells (not recorded which) from PBMCs.

CDR3 coding DNA: TGTGCCAGCAGCTTAGCTTCCGACAGCCAAGAGACCCAGTACTTC. Amino acids: CASSLASDSQETQYF. The chain uses TRBV7-9 and TRBJ2-5, with a tentative D call TRBD1 (5 bases). CDR1 SEHNR and CDR2 FQNEAQ come from the germline V gene (reference sequence). V shed 0 bases and J shed 1 base, with 9 bases lying between them. CDR3 length: 15 residues. The full variable domain, completed using reference TRBV7-9 and TRBJ2-5, is DTGVSQNPRHKITKRGQNVTFRCDPISEHNRLYWYRQTLGQGPEFLTYFQNEAQLEKSRLLSDRFSAERPKGSFSTLEIQRTEQGDSAMYLCASSLASDSQETQYFGPGTRLLVL.